Detailed here is one T cell receptor beta chain. Its recognized antigen is unknown. The sample holds no much larger clone one base away, and base qualities are not on file. The sample is drawn from a study of cytomegalovirus exposure and HLA in healthy donors (TCRdb year 2017). The study in broad terms: In an earlier analysis of some 610 of the donors, approximately 300 Gb of sequence data and roughly 100 million unique TCR beta sequences from about 179 million T cells were reported. Four or five DR-DQ haplotypes were handled as single units for association and clustering because linkage in the cohort was strong. The number of typed donors differed by locus: about 629-630 for A, B, C, DRB1 and DQB1; some 500 for DQA1; about 600 for DPA1; and some 470 for DPB1. An earlier analysis of about 600 of the donors used high-throughput TCR beta sequencing to judge whether each TCR beta V gene segment behaved as functional or pseudogenic. Donor age, sex, ethnicity and CMV serostatus were collected together with the repertoire data. All discovery cohort repertoires had been generated on a single sequencing platform. The study aimed to test whether signatures of past pathogen exposure could be identified by cataloging public T cell receptors. HLA typing included class I and class II loci at four-digit resolution. To predict cytomegalovirus infection status, the study brought together high-throughput TCR immunosequencing, statistical association of individual TCRs with disease status, and machine learning. The T cell repertoires of roughly 660 subjects were profiled by immunosequencing and related to cytomegalovirus serostatus. On average, 235,054 unique TCR beta nucleotide sequences were sequenced per donor among 300 to 500 genotyped donors of the cohort, with roughly 18% of those sequences being non-productive. About 300 gigabases of sequencing data and about 92 million unique TCR sequences made up an early release that covered over 550 HLA-typed donors. To study patterns of TCR occurrence, a later analysis re-analyzed previously published TCR beta repertoires from 700 or so donors and added high-resolution HLA genotyping. Among the roughly 390 genotyped donors, 81% belonged to the genetic ancestry cluster associated with self-reported Caucasian donors. A later genetic analysis used genome-wide SNP genotypes for about 65% of the 666 donors, treating that subset as a discovery cohort. Besides the first cohort of under 700 subjects, a separate validation cohort made up of 120 or so different subjects was used. Rather than drawing on any new phenotypic data, the later analysis identified candidate immune exposures from TCR beta sequences and the way those sequences occurred across donors. The research as a whole found: The sequencing pipeline was judged likely to have produced a cluster of highly shared sequence variants as a technical artifact. The study listed over 150 TCR beta chains as associated with cytomegalovirus. According to a later genetic analysis, donors in an Asian-associated ancestry cluster had fewer N-insertions in productive TCRs than the roughly 670-donor mean. An association between a missense DCLRE1C variant and V-gene and J-gene trimming of TCR beta chains was found in a later genetic analysis and replicated in an independent cohort. The presence/absence analyses assumed that sequencing depth was roughly uniform across donors, and that assumption may not be true. In a later analysis, the rate of TCR association differed among HLA loci, with DRB1 alleles having the most associated TCRs and HLA-C alleles having the fewest. In this cohort, only TCR beta chains were sequenced, and detectable features were limited by the absence of alpha or paired-chain data. In a later analysis, several top co-occurrence clusters were reported to appear linked to parvovirus B19, influenza, CMV and Epstein-Barr virus. The authors suggested that the approach could potentially be generalized to other disease states and immunological phenotypes. While some public TCRs were present in many individuals, most TCR sequences turned up only very rarely across donors. Correlated functional status among segregating V segments might be attributable to linkage disequilibrium, but an unknown experimental factor could not be ruled out. According to a later analysis, most CMV-associated TCR beta chains appeared to be HLA-restricted, and the HLA associations seemed to be driven largely by CMV exposure. A further reported finding was that TCR beta sequences accurately predicted the HLA-A and HLA-B alleles for most subjects in the first cohort. Because the 87-base-pair reads could not distinguish some IMGT-functional V segments, including TRBV6-2 and TRBV6-3, those segments were excluded. Roughly 15 rarely observed V segments, including chromosome 9 orphons, were excluded from the earlier analysis of just under 600 of the donors because counts were too low. In an earlier analysis of about 600 of the donors, most TCR beta V segments appeared in productive rearrangements about 87% or about 30% of the time, broadly matching IMGT annotations. Because HLA typing was unavailable for some donors at each locus, only the typed subset was used in association tests. Specific HLA alleles were associated with 15,000 to 20,000 TCR beta sequences at a false discovery rate of 0.05 in a later analysis. The only immune exposure information available for the cohort was CMV serostatus. Assigning TCR associations to individual alleles was difficult when HLA alleles, especially DR and DQ, strongly co-occurred. Compared with equally common non-associated chains, HLA-associated TCR beta chains in a later analysis were more clonally expanded and had lower generation probabilities. Cytomegalovirus status was reported to be diagnosed by the classifier with high specificity and sensitivity in both the original and validation cohorts. In vitro tests confirmed that a few of the cytomegalovirus-associated TCR beta chains recognize cytomegalovirus antigens.

In total, 630 or so healthy bone marrow donors made up the cohort. All cohort members were sampled while nominally healthy, although unrecorded immune exposures were likely present. The donor was CMV seronegative and belonged to the group of roughly 330 seronegative cohort members. Every donor gave a peripheral blood sample, and the peripheral blood mononuclear cells from that sample were used for TCR beta sequencing. Genomic DNA was extracted from the blood cell samples with the Qiagen DNeasy Blood Extraction Kit. The germline ends are 13 bases apart after V is trimmed by 0 bases and J by 1 base. The CDR3 measures 17 amino acids from cysteine to phenylalanine. Only the CDR3 part of the read is kept: 51 bases, read in frame from the first base. The germline V gene (reference sequence) supplies CDR1 PRHDT and CDR2 FYEKMQ. The library came from the immunoSEQ multiplex PCR assay. The multiplex PCR relied on a mix of 60 forward primers for TCR Vbeta segments and 13 reverse primers for TCR Jbeta segments. A multiplex PCR assay on genomic DNA amplified the CDR3 region of rearranged TCR beta genes. The amplified TCR beta libraries were sequenced on the Illumina HiSeq System as 87-base-pair reads. The published analysis was carried out like this. Across the 500 to 700 repertoires, a later analysis counted tens of millions of unique TCR beta chains, roughly 11 million of which were shared by at least two donors. Raw reads were error-corrected and collapsed into unique sequences by a nearest-neighbor algorithm in which closely related sequences were merged to remove PCR and sequencing errors. Alignment of CDR3 sequences to IMGT reference sequences was used to assign V, D and J gene segments. Each retained sequence needed at least a six-nucleotide match to both a V gene segment and a J gene segment. A rearrangement was called productive if the CDR3 had no stop codons and remained in frame with V and J, and every other rearrangement was called non-productive. Following IMGT convention, CDR3 was defined as the stretch from the second conserved V-encoded cysteine up to the conserved J-encoded phenylalanine. Sequences without an unambiguous match to a single V gene segment were excluded from the earlier analysis of about 600 of the donors. In an earlier analysis of approximately 590 of the donors, a V segment was called functional when productive rearrangements were above 56.7%, and segregating when the standard deviation between donors exceeded 5%. A statistical classification framework was built to diagnose cytomegalovirus status from the catalog of TCR beta chain sequences. In a later analysis, TCR nucleotide sequences were compared against IMGT/GENE-DB human TR gene sequences so that V and J genes could be assigned. Using the TCRdist pipeline, a later analysis assigned CDR3 sequences along with most-parsimonious VDJ recombination scenarios. In a later analysis, each TCR beta chain was defined by its CDR3 amino acid sequence together with its V-gene family, and reads without a unique V-gene family were excluded. To address suspected cross-contamination and a sequencing artifact, a later analysis removed a few hundred highly shared, low-generation-probability nucleotide sequences. In a later analysis, a clonal expansion index was calculated for each public chain from normalized within-repertoire ranks of inferred template counts. In a later analysis, generation probabilities were computed with a VDJ recombination model fitted to out-of-frame rearrangements, and the resulting probabilities were checked against IGoR. In a later analysis, TCR-TCR, TCR-HLA and TCR-CMV co-occurrence was scored with hypergeometric tests, and a repertoire-size bias correction was applied to TCR pairs. To estimate false discovery rates, a later analysis permuted the HLA or CMV assignments 20 times. A later analysis grouped co-occurring TCRs with DBSCAN, adding TCRdist sequence similarity when clustering within HLA-allele-positive subsets. Co-occurrence clustering excluded repertoires with fewer than 30,000 or more than 120,000 public chains, plus five with anomalous nucleotide sharing. The table comes from immuneACCESS by way of TCRdb, which keeps in-frame sequences with V and J called. Part of the clones is missing from these tables; in studies checked, under half for an unresolved V gene and the rest for unknown reasons. V and J calls and clone size follow that table, whereas D and trimming were derived from the DNA. Within this sample are 100,000 to 150,000 clones, with approximately 71% of them counted one time only. The top ten constitute 2.5% to 3.5% of the sample.

The TCR sequence derives from a woman aged 45-65 years in good health and CMV-seronegative. Sequences were obtained from PBMCs. Rearrangement joined TRBV13 to TRBJ2-1; the best D guess is TRBD2, with 5 bases matching. The CDR3 loop reads CASSLGARASSYNEQFF. Read as DNA, the sequence is TGTGCCAGCAGCTTAGGAGCGAGGGCGAGTTCCTACAATGAGCAGTTCTTC.